The 5 T cell receptor beta chains in this list originate from one sample, sequenced in a study of Ad26.COV2.S vaccination and SARS-CoV-2 variants. Indicated treatment: around 19 received Ad26.COV2.S at low or high dose, single or two shots; several received placebo; per-sample allocation not given. All samples were drawn on day 63, counting from the first vaccine or placebo injection. Sequenced by immunoSEQ multiplex PCR; TCRdb stores in-frame clones only, minus some. The sample lists around 450,000 clones; about nine tenths were seen once. The sequencing used peripheral blood, collected in a trial of Ad26.COV2.S vaccine versus placebo. These receptors came from a person between 18 and 60 years old who received the Ad26.COV2.S COVID-19 vaccine or a placebo.

A remark on this clone: The same CDR3 is also encoded by other DNA sequences in this sample. The CDR3 here is CASSRDNYEQYF. The DNA of the CDR3 is TGTGCCAGCAGTCGTGACAACTACGAGCAGTACTTC. The V and J genes are TRBV12-3 or TRBV12-4 and TRBJ2-7; no firm D call. The germline V and J ends were trimmed by 5 bases and 3 bases, with 8 bases remaining between them. The CDR3 is made up of 12 amino acids.

The J gene is TRBJ2-5, the V gene TRBV28; 10 bases match TRBD2. This CDR3 is 17 amino acids long. J was trimmed by 5 bases and V by 5 bases; bases with no gene match: 14. CDR1 and CDR2 (germline): MDHEN, SYDVKM. This CDR3 is CASSPLLAGRSQETQYF. CDR3 nucleotides: TGTGCCAGCAGTCCCCTACTAGCGGGACGAAGTCAGGAGACCCAGTACTTC.

V and J are TRBV10-2 and TRBJ2-5, with TRBD2 as a possible D gene (5 bases). The CDR3 runs 14 residues. Trimming removed 2 bases from V and 7 bases from J, with 14 bases in between. CDR1 is WSHSY and CDR2 is SAAADI in the germline V gene. The CDR3 nucleotides read TGCGCCAGCAGTGAGCTACGGGCGGCGGGGACCCAGTACTTC. The encoded protein is CASSELRAAGTQYF.

The chain recombines TRBV7-8 with TRBJ2-7; no clear D. Trimming shortened V by 5 bases and J by 3 bases, and 11 bases separated the two germline ends. CDR1 and CDR2 (germline): SGHVS, FQNEAQ. The CDR3 spans 13 residues. Here the CDR3 reads CASSDGHYYEQYF. In DNA, the CDR3 is TGTGCCAGCAGCGACGGGCATTACTACGAGCAGTACTTC. Full variable domain (outside the CDR3, taken from reference TRBV7-8 and TRBJ2-7): GAGVSQSPRYKVAKRGQDVALRCDPISGHVSLFWYQQALGQGPEFLTYFQNEAQLDKSGLPSDRFFAERPEGSVSTLKIQRTQQEDSAVYLCASSDGHYYEQYFGPGTRLTVT.

Only one count was recorded for this clone. Within the sample, other DNA sequences also encode this same CDR3. The chain links TRBV2 to TRBJ2-7; D call uncertain. CDR3 length: 12 residues. Trimming stripped 2 bases from V and 0 bases from J, with 2 bases between. Germline V CDR1 and CDR2: SNHLY, FYNNEI. CDR3 DNA sequence: TGTGCCAGCAGTGAACTCTCCTACGAGCAGTACTTC. Translation gives CASSELSYEQYF.